These 25 T cell receptor beta chains share one sample of origin, sequenced in a study of shared clonotypes between healthy human individuals. Using immunoSEQ multiplex PCR, the repertoire was profiled, and TCRdb retains in-frame clones only, with some absent. This table holds about 1 million clones, about 77% found once. Sequenced input: memory CD4+ T cells sorted from blood. Regarding subset: CD45RA-negative fraction. The receptors shown here come from a man between 18 and 29 years old in good health.

The sample holds one count of this clone. The genes are TRBV5-1 and TRBJ2-3, with D tentatively TRBD2 (6 bases). Germline CDR1 and CDR2: SGHRS and YFSETQ. The CDR3 sequence is 13 residues long. V was pared by 6 bases and J by 1 base, with 9 bases between. The CDR3 protein is CASTASGTDTQYF. The CDR3 DNA reads as TGCGCCAGCACGGCTAGCGGCACAGATACGCAGTATTTT.

V gene TRBV5-6 combines with J gene TRBJ2-5; unclear D gene. Germline assignment: CDR1 SGHDT and CDR2 YYEEEE. The CDR3 has 14 residues. V was cut by 0 bases and J by 3 bases, with 9 bases left in between. Written as DNA, the CDR3 is TGTGCCAGCAGCTTGGTAGGGCAGAAAGAGACCCAGTACTTC. Encoded protein: CASSLVGQKETQYF.

This clone was picked up a small number of times. This chain joins TRBV4-1 and TRBJ2-2; D is uncertain. Germline-derived CDR1 and CDR2 are MGHRA and YSYEKL. The CDR3 is 15 residues long. V was shortened by 0 bases and J by 1 base, with 6 bases between the two germline ends. CDR3: CASSQDSWNTGELFF. The CDR3 DNA reads as TGCGCCAGCAGCCAAGATAGTTGGAACACCGGGGAGCTGTTTTTT.

This clone was seen a handful of times. This rearrangement joins TRBV5-1 to TRBJ1-3, with D perhaps TRBD1 (6 bases). Germline loops: CDR1 SGHRS, CDR2 YFSETQ. The CDR3 consists of 16 residues. The germline V and J ends were trimmed by 0 bases and 1 base, with 11 bases remaining between them. Here the CDR3 reads CASSLAGTSSGNTIYF. The CDR3 DNA follows: TGCGCCAGCAGCTTGGCCGGGACAAGTTCTGGAAACACCATATATTTT. Looking up the rest from reference TRBV5-1 and TRBJ1-3 gives the full variable domain: KAGVTQTPRYLIKTRGQQVTLSCSPISGHRSVSWYQQTPGQGLQFLFEYFSETQRNKGNFPGRFSGRQFSNSRSEMNVSTLELGDSALYLCASSLAGTSSGNTIYFGEGSWLTVV.

This clone came up once. V usage is TRBV5-6 and J usage is TRBJ1-1; tentatively, D is TRBD1 (5 bases). The ends were cut back, 4 bases at V and 1 base at J, with 23 bases in the middle. The CDR3 has 18 amino acids. In germline, CDR1 is SGHDT, CDR2 YYEEEE. The CDR3 DNA is TGTGCCAGCAGCCCATATTTCGGGACCCGGGAGGCGAACACTGAAGCTTTCTTT. Its protein is CASSPYFGTREANTEAFF.

The chain has TRBV30 and TRBJ1-4; no clear D. This CDR3 has 14 residues. Germline CDR1 GTSNPN, CDR2 SVGIG (reference sequence). V was clipped by 4 bases and J by 2 bases, with 11 bases between them. In nucleotides, the CDR3 is TGTGCCTGGAATAGGGCGTTGACTAATGAAAAACTGTTTTTT. Amino acid sequence: CAWNRALTNEKLFF.

This clone was seen a single time. A much larger clone sits a single nucleotide away, making a read error possible. Different DNA sequences within this sample yield the same CDR3. This chain uses TRBV7-2 with TRBJ2-7; unclear D gene. Germline CDR1 is SGHTA and CDR2 is FQGNSA. V was cut by 4 bases and J by 1 base, with 5 bases left in between. This CDR3 has 12 residues. CDR3 DNA: TGTGCCAGCAGCTCGAGTTCCTACGAGCAGTACTTC. This sequence encodes CASSSSSYEQYF.

This clone was seen a few times. CDR3 in DNA: TGTGCCAGCAGTGAAGATCCCAACTACCTCTACGAGCAGTACTTC. This encodes CASSEDPNYLYEQYF. The chain combines TRBV2 with TRBJ2-7; D is unclear. Germline V CDR1 and CDR2: SNHLY, FYNNEI. The CDR3 contains 15 residues. With 1 base removed from V and 3 bases from J, the gap between germline ends came to 13 bases.

The chain is built from TRBV2 and TRBJ2-3, with D hard to call. Germline V gene lookup returns CDR1 SNHLY and CDR2 FYNNEI. The CDR3 sequence is 12 residues long. Trimming removed 5 bases at V and 5 bases at J, with 8 bases between. CDR3 residues: CASSLVGDTQYF. The CDR3 nucleotides read TGTGCCAGCAGTTTGGTCGGAGATACGCAGTATTTT. The variable domain in full, completed from reference TRBV2 and TRBJ2-3, reads EPEVTQTPSHQVTQMGQEVILRCVPISNHLYFYWYRQILGQKVEFLVSFYNNEISEKSEIFDDQFSVERPDGSNFTLKIRSTKLEDSAMYFCASSLVGDTQYFGPGTRLTVL.

The J gene is TRBJ2-1, the V gene TRBV9; 13 nucleotides agree with TRBD2. The V and J ends lost 7 bases and 7 bases, in that order; junction bases with no gene match: 14. CDR1 and CDR2 (germline): SGDLS, YYNGEE. This CDR3 is built from 17 residues. This CDR3 reads CASGRAPGTSGINEQFF. CDR3 DNA: TGTGCCAGCGGACGAGCGCCGGGGACTAGCGGGATAAATGAGCAGTTCTTC. Looking up the rest from reference TRBV9 and TRBJ2-1 gives the full variable domain: DSGVTQTPKHLITATGQRVTLRCSPRSGDLSVYWYQQSLDQGLQFLIQYYNGEERAKGNILERFSAQQFPDLHSELNLSSLELGDSALYFCASGRAPGTSGINEQFFGPGTRLTVL.

This clone has a handful of counts. CDR3 DNA sequence: TGTGCCAGCAGCCAAGATAGGGCAGGGGCCAATTCACCCCTCCACTTT. Its protein is CASSQDRAGANSPLHF. The rearrangement links TRBV4-2 to TRBJ1-6; maybe TRBD1 (6 bases). The CDR3 consists of 16 residues. Germline CDR1 LGHNA, CDR2 YNFKEQ. V lost 0 bases and J lost 7, with 13 bases in between.

A word on this clone: A read error may produce the germline difference seen at one junction end. This rearrangement joins TRBV19 to TRBJ1-4; 10 bases are a match to TRBD1. Germline CDR1 is LNHDA and CDR2 is SQIVND (reference sequence). The CDR3 length is 15 residues. This chain's CDR3 is CASSIAGTGAEKLFF. In DNA form, the CDR3 reads TGTGCCAGTAGCATAGCCGGGACAGGGGCCGAAAAACTGTTTTTT.

This clone came up a few times. The chain is built from TRBV7-2 and TRBJ1-6, with D perhaps matching TRBD1 (5 bases). This CDR3 is built from 14 residues. CDR1 SGHTA and CDR2 FQGNSA come from the germline V gene. V was clipped by 5 bases and J by 10 bases, with 15 bases between them. CDR3 bases: TGTGCCAGCAGCCCCCGGGGGGGAAGGTCACCCCTCCACTTT. It translates to CASSPRGGRSPLHF.

This chain uses TRBV30 with TRBJ2-6; D is unclear. Trimming cost V 5 bases and J 0 bases, with 17 bases left between them. The CDR3 length is 17 residues. Germline V gives CDR1 GTSNPN, CDR2 SVGIG (reference sequence). The CDR3 here is CAWGGGGSSSGANVLTF. The CDR3 nucleotides read TGTGCCTGGGGCGGCGGTGGATCGAGCTCTGGGGCCAACGTCCTGACTTTC.

V and J are TRBV4-1 and TRBJ2-1; D is possibly TRBD1 or TRBD2 (5 bases each). V was trimmed by 0 bases and J by 3 bases, leaving 9 bases between them. The CDR3 is 15 amino acids. The germline gives CDR1 MGHRA, CDR2 YSYEKL. DNA of the CDR3: TGCGCCAGCAGCCAAGATTTGAGGGGCTACAATGAGCAGTTCTTC. Its protein is CASSQDLRGYNEQFF.

This clone has just one count. The chain joins TRBV7-9 to TRBJ2-7; 10 bases agree with TRBD1. The length of the CDR3 is 14 residues. Germline V gene lookup returns CDR1 SEHNR and CDR2 FQNEAQ (reference sequence). The trim removed 6 bases at V and 3 bases at J, leaving 5 bases unmatched. The chain's CDR3 is CASSLDRGNYEQYF. The CDR3, as DNA: TGTGCCAGCAGTTTGGACAGGGGGAACTACGAGCAGTACTTC.

The V call is TRBV4-3, the J call TRBJ2-6; D is uncertain. Per germline, CDR1 LGHNA and CDR2 YSLEER. The CDR3 consists of 17 residues. Trimming left V 0 bases short and J 4 bases short, with 13 bases between. For the CDR3, the DNA is TGCGCCAGCAGCCAAGAAATGCAGTCCTGGGGGGCCAACGTCCTGACTTTC. Amino acid sequence: CASSQEMQSWGANVLTF.

The chain joins TRBV2 to TRBJ2-7; D may be TRBD2 (6 bases). Trimming took off 5 bases at V and 1 base at J, with 24 bases between the two ends. CDR3 length: 18 amino acids. CDR1 and CDR2 from the germline V gene are SNHLY and FYNNEI. CDR3 bases: TGTGCCAGCAGTTCGAACGGATTCGGGAGAGGAGGGTCCTACGAGCAGTACTTC. It specifies CASSSNGFGRGGSYEQYF.

The genes are TRBV7-6 and TRBJ2-7; unclear D gene. Trimming took 5 bases from V and 7 from J, leaving 12 bases between them. This CDR3 comprises 12 residues. The germline V gene has CDR1 SGHVS and CDR2 FNYEAQ. The CDR3 protein is CASSIRPEEQYF. DNA of the CDR3: TGTGCCAGCAGCATACGACCGGAGGAGCAGTACTTC.

The rearrangement joins TRBV28 to TRBJ1-4; maybe TRBD1 (5 bases). The CDR3 length is 14 residues. Germline assignment: CDR1 MDHEN and CDR2 SYDVKM. V lost 3 bases, J lost 7 bases, and 12 bases lay in between. DNA for the CDR3: TGTGCCAGCAGTTTGCGGGGGGATCGTGAAAAACTGTTTTTT. This gives the protein CASSLRGDREKLFF.

V is TRBV7-3 and J is TRBJ2-2; tentative D call: TRBD2 (6 bases). The V gene's germline CDR1 is SGHTA and CDR2 FQGTGA. Trimming took 3 bases from V and 2 from J, leaving 7 bases between them. The CDR3 length is 14 residues. The CDR3 sequence is CASSFSGNTGELFF. The DNA of the CDR3 is TGTGCCAGCAGCTTTAGCGGAAACACCGGGGAGCTGTTTTTT. Together with reference TRBV7-3 and TRBJ2-2, the CDR3 gives the full variable domain: GAGVSQTPSNKVTEKGKYVELRCDPISGHTALYWYRQSLGQGPEFLIYFQGTGAADDSGLPNDRFFAVRPEGSVSTLKIQRTERGDSAVYLCASSFSGNTGELFFGEGSRLTVL.

The chain joins TRBV5-1 to TRBJ2-2; 7 bases match TRBD2. In germline, CDR1 is SGHRS, CDR2 YFSETQ. The V gene end was trimmed by 0 bases and the J gene end by 4 bases; junction bases not matched to a gene: 6. This CDR3 has 16 residues. The CDR3 is CASSLAPGGGTGELFF. In DNA, the CDR3 is TGCGCCAGCAGCTTGGCCCCTGGGGGGGGCACCGGGGAGCTGTTTTTT.

With respect to this clone: Other DNA sequences within the sample encode an identical CDR3. V and J are TRBV5-4 and TRBJ2-7; D call uncertain. V gave up 1 base and J gave up 1 base, with 9 bases separating them. CDR3 size: 14 residues. Per germline, CDR1 SGHNT and CDR2 YYREEE (reference sequence). DNA for the CDR3: TGTGCCAGCAGCTTGACCGGCAGTTCCTACGAGCAGTACTTC. It translates to CASSLTGSSYEQYF. Variable domain in full (rest from reference TRBV5-4 and TRBJ2-7): ETGVTQSPTHLIKTRGQQVTLRCSSQSGHNTVSWYQQALGQGPQFIFQYYREEENGRGNFPPRFSGLQFPNYSSELNVNALELDDSALYLCASSLTGSSYEQYFGPGTRLTVT.

V usage is TRBV5-1 and J usage is TRBJ2-7; perhaps TRBD1 as D (6 bases). Germline loops: CDR1 SGHRS, CDR2 YFSETQ. V was shortened by 5 bases and J by 3 bases, with 15 bases between the two germline ends. This CDR3 contains 14 residues. DNA of the CDR3: TGCGCCAGCAGTCGCGGACAGCCGATCTACGAGCAGTACTTC. Translation gives CASSRGQPIYEQYF.

The chain carries TRBV5-1 and TRBJ1-1; the D is unclear. The germline gives CDR1 SGHRS, CDR2 YFSETQ. This CDR3 contains 11 residues. Trimming pared 4 bases from V and 4 bases from J, leaving 5 bases between. The CDR3 spells CASSGGTEAFF. The DNA of the CDR3 is TGCGCCAGCAGCGGTGGCACTGAAGCTTTCTTT.